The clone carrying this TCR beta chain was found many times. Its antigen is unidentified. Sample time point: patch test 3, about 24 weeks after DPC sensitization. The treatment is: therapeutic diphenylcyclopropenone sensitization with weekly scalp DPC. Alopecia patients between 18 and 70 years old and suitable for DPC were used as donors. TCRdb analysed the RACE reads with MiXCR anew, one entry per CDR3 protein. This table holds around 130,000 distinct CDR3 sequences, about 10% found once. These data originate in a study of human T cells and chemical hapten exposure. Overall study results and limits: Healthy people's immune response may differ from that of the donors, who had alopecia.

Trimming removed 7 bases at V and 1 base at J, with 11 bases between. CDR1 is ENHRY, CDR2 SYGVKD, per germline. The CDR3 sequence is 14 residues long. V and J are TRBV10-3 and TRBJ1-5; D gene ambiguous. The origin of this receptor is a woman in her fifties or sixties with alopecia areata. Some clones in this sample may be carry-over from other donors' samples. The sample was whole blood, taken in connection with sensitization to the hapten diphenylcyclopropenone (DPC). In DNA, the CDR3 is TGTGCCATCAATTCAGGACCGAGCAATCAGCCCCAGCATTTT. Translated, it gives CAINSGPSNQPQHF.